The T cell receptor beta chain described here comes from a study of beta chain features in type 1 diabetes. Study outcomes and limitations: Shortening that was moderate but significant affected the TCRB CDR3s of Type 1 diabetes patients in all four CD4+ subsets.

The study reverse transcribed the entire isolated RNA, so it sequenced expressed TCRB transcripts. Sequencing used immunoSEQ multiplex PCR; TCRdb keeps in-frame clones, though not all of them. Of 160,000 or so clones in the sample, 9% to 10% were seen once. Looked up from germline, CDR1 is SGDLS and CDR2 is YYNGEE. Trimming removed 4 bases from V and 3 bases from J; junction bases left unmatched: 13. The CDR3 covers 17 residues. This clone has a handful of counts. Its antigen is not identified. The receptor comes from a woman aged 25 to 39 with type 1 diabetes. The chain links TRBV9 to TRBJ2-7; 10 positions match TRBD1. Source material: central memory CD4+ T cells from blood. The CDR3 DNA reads TGTGCCAGCAGCAAACGGGACAGGGGCCGACCTTTCTACGAGCAGTACTTC. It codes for CASSKRDRGRPFYEQYF.